The clone carrying this T cell receptor (beta chain) was seen only a few times. The data belong to a study of T-cell reconstitution after alpha-beta-depleted transplantation in children. The library targeted TCRbeta and was prepared with unique molecular identifiers. TCRdb reprocessed the PCR reads via MiXCR and lists one record per CDR3 protein. The table shows around 400,000 distinct CDR3 sequences, with roughly 20% occurring only once. Germline assignment: CDR1 SGHTA and CDR2 FQGTGA. V was clipped by 2 bases and J by 2 bases; unmatched bases: 6. This CDR3 region has 16 residues. V is TRBV7-3 and J is TRBJ2-3, with 8 bases aligning to TRBD2. This clonotype originated in a human donor who donated a stem cell graft to a child with acute myeloid leukemia. The input for sequencing was PBMCs from the stem cell graft donor, taken from the stem cell graft. The CDR3 region has the DNA TGTGCCAGCAGCTTAGACGGGAGGGCCCACACAGATACGCAGTATTTT. It specifies CASSLDGRAHTDTQYF.